Following are 24 T cell receptor beta chains from one sample sequenced in a study of human T cells and chemical hapten exposure. From the RACE reads, TCRdb called clonotypes with MiXCR, one entry per CDR3 protein. The sample contains around 120,000 distinct CDR3 sequences, roughly an eighth of which appear only once. Described time point: patch test 1, 2 weeks after DPC sensitization. The treatment is: therapeutic diphenylcyclopropenone sensitization with weekly scalp DPC. Sequences were derived from whole blood, sampled in connection with sensitization to the hapten diphenylcyclopropenone (DPC). Source of these receptors: a young man with alopecia areata. Some clones in this sample may be carry-over from other donors' samples.

This clonotype was picked up many times. The chain carries TRBV11-2 and TRBJ1-4; 8 bases map to TRBD1. Trimming at V came to 1 base and at J to 5 bases, leaving 18 bases not matched to a gene. Germline CDR1 SGHAT, CDR2 FQNNGV. The CDR3 extends over 20 amino acids. The CDR3 DNA reads TGTGCCAGCAGCTTAGCCACACTGGGACAGGCTACTTCAAGGAATGAAAAACTGTTTTTT. This encodes CASSLATLGQATSRNEKLFF. Looking up the rest from reference TRBV11-2 and TRBJ1-4 gives the full variable domain: EAGVAQSPRYKIIEKRQSVAFWCNPISGHATLYWYQQILGQGPKLLIQFQNNGVVDDSQLPKDRFSAERLKGVDSTLKIQPAKLEDSAVYLCASSLATLGQATSRNEKLFFGSGTQLSVL.

The chain joins TRBV3-1 to TRBJ2-7; D is undetermined. The CDR3 spans 15 residues. From germline, CDR1 is LGHDT and CDR2 YNNKEL (reference sequence). V was cut by 1 base and J by 6 bases, with 16 bases left in between. CDR3 in amino acids: CASSQGVSEPGEQYF. In nucleotides, the CDR3 is TGTGCCAGCAGCCAAGGGGTTTCCGAACCTGGCGAGCAGTACTTC.

A word on this clonotype: This could be a read error, since a much larger clone is one nucleotide away. The V call is TRBV29-1, the J call TRBJ2-3; D gene unclear. Germline assignment: CDR1 SQVTM and CDR2 ANQGSEA. The CDR3 contains 11 residues. The CDR3: CSLDLTDTQYF. The CDR3 bases are TGCAGCCTTGATCTTACAGATACGCAGTATTTT.

This rearrangement joins TRBV7-7 to TRBJ2-3, with D tentatively TRBD1 or TRBD2 (6 bases each). Trimming left V 5 bases short and J 6 bases short, with 12 bases between. The CDR3 runs 13 residues. Germline V CDR1 and CDR2: SSHAT, FNYEAQ (reference sequence). CDR3 in amino acids: CASSPTGRDTQYF. CDR3 bases: TGTGCCAGCAGCCCCACAGGGAGGGATACGCAGTATTTT.

This clonotype was counted a few times. The V call is TRBV4-3, the J call TRBJ1-2; maybe TRBD1 (6 bases). Per germline, CDR1 LGHNA and CDR2 YSLEER. The CDR3 totals 15 residues. Trimming took 0 bases from V and 6 from J, leaving 14 bases between them. CDR3 in amino acids: CASSQDYRQGNGYTF. CDR3 DNA: TGCGCCAGCAGCCAAGATTACCGTCAGGGGAATGGCTACACCTTC.

In DNA, the CDR3 is TGTGCCACCGGGCCAATCCGCTCCTACAATGAGCAGTTCTTC. Its translation: CATGPIRSYNEQFF. The chain combines TRBV12-3 or TRBV12-4 with TRBJ2-1, with D hard to call. V dropped 10 bases and J dropped 0 bases, with 13 bases sitting between them. The CDR3 loop spans 14 amino acids.

At least ten counts were recorded for this clonotype. The rearrangement uses TRBV29-1 and TRBJ2-1, with D possibly TRBD2 on 6 matching bases. CDR1 SQVTM and CDR2 ANQGSEA come from the germline V gene. V dropped 6 bases and J dropped 4 bases, with 16 bases sitting between them. This CDR3 spans 14 amino acids. CDR3 in DNA: TGCAGCGTCGGAGGAGGGGACCCTTACAATGAGCAGTTCTTC. Its translation: CSVGGGDPYNEQFF.

This clonotype was seen a few times. The CDR3 here is CASSLRVNEQFF. The CDR3 coding sequence is TGTGCCAGCAGTCTCCGGGTCAATGAGCAGTTCTTC. The chain joins TRBV12-3 or TRBV12-4 to TRBJ2-1; no definite D call. Trimming took 5 bases from V and 6 from J, leaving 8 bases between them. The CDR3 covers 12 residues.

The CDR3: CASSQTTGTSNTQYF. The CDR3, as DNA: TGTGCCAGCAGCCAGACGACCGGGACTTCCAATACGCAGTATTTT. The gene calls are TRBV7-6 and TRBJ2-3, with D possibly matching TRBD2 (6 bases). V shed 5 bases and J shed 7 bases, with 19 bases lying between them. The germline CDR1 and CDR2 sequences are SGHVS and FNYEAQ. CDR3 length equals 15 residues.

V usage is TRBV2 and J usage is TRBJ1-6; 7 nucleotides align to TRBD1. Looked up from germline, CDR1 is SNHLY and CDR2 is FYNNEI. V shed 6 bases and J 7 bases; nucleotides not matched to a gene: 9. This CDR3 contains 15 residues. Written as DNA, the CDR3 is TGTGCCAGCAGAGCAGGGGGAACAAGAAATTCACCCCTCCACTTT. Its translation is CASRAGGTRNSPLHF.

The gene calls are TRBV11-2 and TRBJ2-5, with 11 bases fitting TRBD2. The V and J ends lost 5 bases and 0 bases, in that order; junction bases with no gene match: 8. The CDR3 has 17 amino acids. CDR1 and CDR2 from the germline V gene are SGHAT and FQNNGV. The CDR3 loop is CASSNRLAGSYQETQYF. CDR3 nucleotides: TGTGCCAGCAGCAACCGACTAGCGGGGAGCTACCAAGAGACCCAGTACTTC.

As concerns this clonotype: The junction and the germline gene differ at one end; a read error may be behind it. The V call is TRBV28, the J call TRBJ2-7, with 13 positions matching TRBD2. Germline-derived CDR1 and CDR2 are MDHEN and SYDVKM. The CDR3 totals 14 residues. The CDR3 sequence is CASSSTSGGPLWDF. As DNA, the CDR3 is TGTGCCAGCAGTTCGACTAGCGGGGGGCCTCTTTGGGACTTC.

The chain links TRBV7-2 to TRBJ1-1; D is undetermined. Germline CDR1 SGHTA, CDR2 FQGNSA. Deletions cut 4 bases from V and 1 base from J, with 10 bases between. The CDR3 runs 14 residues. The CDR3, as DNA: TGTGCCAGCAGCTACTTAGCCCGGAACACTGAAGCTTTCTTT. Encoded protein: CASSYLARNTEAFF.

This clonotype appeared a few times. This rearrangement joins TRBV27 to TRBJ2-1; D ambiguous. V was pared by 2 bases and J by 2 bases, with 1 base between. Germline CDR1 and CDR2: MNHEY and SMNVEV (reference sequence). The length of the CDR3 is 12 residues. As DNA, the CDR3 is TGTGCCAGCAGTTTACCCTACAATGAGCAGTTCTTC. Its translation: CASSLPYNEQFF.

The chain recombines TRBV7-8 with TRBJ2-5, with 8 bases identical to TRBD1. Germline CDR1 is SGHVS and CDR2 is FQNEAQ. The CDR3 runs to 16 residues. The V segment lost 2 bases and the J segment 2 bases; nucleotides outside the gene matches: 7. CDR3 sequence: CASSLPGTGAQETQYF. CDR3 sequence (DNA): TGTGCCAGCAGCTTACCCGGGACAGGAGCTCAAGAGACCCAGTACTTC. Full variable domain (rest looked up from reference TRBV7-8 and TRBJ2-5): GAGVSQSPRYKVAKRGQDVALRCDPISGHVSLFWYQQALGQGPEFLTYFQNEAQLDKSGLPSDRFFAERPEGSVSTLKIQRTQQEDSAVYLCASSLPGTGAQETQYFGPGTRLLVL.

The chain employs TRBV7-2 and TRBJ2-1; no definite D call. This CDR3 comprises 14 residues. Germline CDR1 and CDR2: SGHTA and FQGNSA. V lost 2 bases and J lost 8, with 13 bases in between. This CDR3 reads CASSLTLDRDEQFF. The CDR3 coding sequence is TGTGCCAGCAGCTTAACTTTGGATAGGGATGAGCAGTTCTTC.

Only a few counts were recorded for this clonotype. This sequence joins TRBV29-1 and TRBJ1-2; TRBD1 agrees at 8 bases. Per the germline V gene, CDR1 is SQVTM and CDR2 is ANQGSEA. The CDR3 is made up of 14 amino acids. Trimming at V came to 6 bases and at J to 6 bases, leaving 12 bases not matched to a gene. This chain's CDR3 is CSVDGAGGTHGYTF. Here the CDR3 DNA reads TGCAGCGTGGATGGGGCAGGGGGCACCCATGGCTACACCTTC. Full variable domain (outside the CDR3, taken from reference TRBV29-1 and TRBJ1-2): SAVISQKPSRDICQRGTSLTIQCQVDSQVTMMFWYRQQPGQSLTLIATANQGSEATYESGFVIDKFPISRPNLTFSTLTVSNMSPEDSSIYLCSVDGAGGTHGYTFGSGTRLTVV.

This clonotype was observed a few times. The rearrangement uses TRBV10-3 and TRBJ2-1; D is possibly TRBD2 (6 bases). Germline assignment: CDR1 ENHRY and CDR2 SYGVKD. This CDR3 is built from 11 residues. V was trimmed by 6 bases and J by 9 bases, leaving 9 bases between them. DNA for the CDR3: TGTGCCATCAGAAACGGGGGTGAGCAGTTCTTC. Its protein product is CAIRNGGEQFF.

This clonotype was seen only a few times. The J gene is TRBJ1-5, the V gene TRBV7-2; D not certain. The CDR3 length is 13 residues. The V end lost 3 bases, the J end lost 4 bases, and 7 bases lay between the germline ends. CDR1 and CDR2 (germline): SGHTA, FQGNSA. The CDR3 sequence: CASSFPGNQPQHF. The CDR3 DNA follows: TGTGCCAGCAGCTTTCCGGGGAATCAGCCCCAGCATTTT.

This clonotype showed up just once. The rearrangement uses TRBV4-3 and TRBJ2-5, with a possible D match to TRBD2 (5 bases). The CDR3 covers 15 residues. From germline, CDR1 is LGHNA and CDR2 YSLEER. Trimming stripped 4 bases from V and 5 bases from J, with 17 bases between. DNA for the CDR3: TGCGCCAGCAGCCTAGGCTCCTTCAGAGGGGAGACCCAGTACTTC. Its translation is CASSLGSFRGETQYF.

This chain uses TRBV5-1 with TRBJ2-2; the D gene is possibly TRBD1 (5 bases). Per the germline V gene, CDR1 is SGHRS and CDR2 is YFSETQ. CDR3 length: 17 residues. The V end lost 0 bases, the J end lost 1 base, and 13 bases lay between the germline ends. The CDR3 region is CASSLGQRFLNTGELFF. CDR3 nucleotide sequence: TGCGCCAGCAGCTTGGGACAGCGTTTCCTGAACACCGGGGAGCTGTTTTTT.

This clonotype was observed a few times. V gene TRBV4-3 combines with J gene TRBJ2-1; 10 nucleotides line up with TRBD2. Germline trimming cut 0 bases from V and 4 bases from J; bases unmatched to any gene: 3. The CDR3 extends over 16 amino acids. Looked up from germline, CDR1 is LGHNA and CDR2 is YSLEER. CDR3 residues: CASSQEASGGYNEQFF. CDR3 nucleotide sequence: TGCGCCAGCAGCCAAGAGGCTAGCGGGGGTTACAATGAGCAGTTCTTC.

This chain joins TRBV20-1 and TRBJ2-7; D is perhaps TRBD1 (6 bases). This CDR3 is 13 amino acids long. Germline V gene data show CDR1 as DFQATT and CDR2 as SNEGSKA (reference sequence). Trimming left V 5 bases short and J 1 base short, with 12 bases between. CDR3 nucleotides: TGCAGTGCTGGGACATCCCTATCCTACGAGCAGTACTTC. Its translation is CSAGTSLSYEQYF.

This clonotype has just a few counts. This chain uses TRBV20-1 with TRBJ2-7; D is possibly TRBD2 (5 bases). The germline gives CDR1 DFQATT, CDR2 SNEGSKA (reference sequence). Trimming shortened V by 0 bases and J by 2 bases, and 11 bases separated the two germline ends. This CDR3 spans 14 amino acids. CDR3 DNA sequence: TGCAGTGCTAGAGATACACTGGGAGCCTACGAGCAGTACTTC. Protein sequence: CSARDTLGAYEQYF.